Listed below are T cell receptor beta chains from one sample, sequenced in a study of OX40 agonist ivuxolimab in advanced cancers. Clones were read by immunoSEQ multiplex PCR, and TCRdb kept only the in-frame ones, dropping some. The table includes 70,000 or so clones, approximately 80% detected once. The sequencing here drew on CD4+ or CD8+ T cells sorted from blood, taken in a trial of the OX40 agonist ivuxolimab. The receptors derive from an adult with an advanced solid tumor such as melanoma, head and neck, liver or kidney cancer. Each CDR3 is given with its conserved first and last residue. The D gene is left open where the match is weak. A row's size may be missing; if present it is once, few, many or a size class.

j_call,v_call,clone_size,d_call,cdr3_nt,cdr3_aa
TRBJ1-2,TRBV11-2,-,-,TGTGCCAGCAGCTTAGATGGGGATGGCTACACCTTC,CASSLDGDGYTF
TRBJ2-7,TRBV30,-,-,TGTGCCTGGAGTGTAGACCAATCCTACGAGCAGTACTTC,CAWSVDQSYEQYF
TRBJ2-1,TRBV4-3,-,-,TGCGCCAGCAGCCAAGACGGGGTGCTGGGGCCAGAGCAGTTCTTC,CASSQDGVLGPEQFF
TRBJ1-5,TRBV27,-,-,TGTGCCAGCAGTTTAGAACCTCCGGGACTCAATCAGCCCCAGCATTTT,CASSLEPPGLNQPQHF
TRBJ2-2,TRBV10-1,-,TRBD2,TGCGCCAGCAGTGATGCGGGGGTGAACACCGGGGAGCTGTTTTTT,CASSDAGVNTGELFF
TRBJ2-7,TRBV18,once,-,TGTGCCAGCTCGTCCGAGGACGAGCAGTACTTC,CASSSEDEQYF
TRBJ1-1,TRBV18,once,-,TGTGCCAGCTCACCGGGGGGGGGAGCGAACACTGAAGCTTTCTTT,CASSPGGGANTEAFF
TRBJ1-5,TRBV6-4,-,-,TGTGCCAGCAGTGAGGGGCCTTTATGGCCCCAGCATTTT,CASSEGPLWPQHF
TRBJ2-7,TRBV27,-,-,TGTGCCAGCAGCCAGGCTTCCACCTACGAGCAGTACTTC,CASSQASTYEQYF
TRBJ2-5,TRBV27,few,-,TGTGCCGTAGGACAGACCCAAGAGACCCAGTACTTC,CAVGQTQETQYF
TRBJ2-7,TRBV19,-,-,TGTGCCAGTAGCACGGGACGCACCATTTCAGACGAGCAGTACTTC,CASSTGRTISDEQYF
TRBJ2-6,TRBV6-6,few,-,TGTGCCAGCAGTTACCGCCGGGGGACTGGGGCCAACGTCCTGACTTTC,CASSYRRGTGANVLTF
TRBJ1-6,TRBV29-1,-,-,TGCAGTTCCTATGCAGGTGGGGCCCAGGGTTCACCCCTCCACTTT,CSSYAGGAQGSPLHF
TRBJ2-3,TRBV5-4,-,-,TGTGCCAGCAGCCTGGACCTTGCGTCTACAGATACGCAGTATTTT,CASSLDLASTDTQYF
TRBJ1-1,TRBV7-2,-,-,TGTGCCAGCAGGGAATACAGGGTAACTGAAGCTTTCTTT,CASREYRVTEAFF
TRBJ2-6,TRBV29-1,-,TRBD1,TGCAGCGTTGAAGTGGCCCCGGGACAGGGCTCTGGGGCCAACGTCCTGACTTTC,CSVEVAPGQGSGANVLTF
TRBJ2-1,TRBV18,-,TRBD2,TGTGCCAGCTCACGCACTAGCGGAAAAAATGAGCAGTTCTTC,CASSRTSGKNEQFF
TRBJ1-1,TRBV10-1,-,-,TGCGCCAGCAGTGATTACGCGCTGGGGGACACTGAAGCTTTCTTT,CASSDYALGDTEAFF
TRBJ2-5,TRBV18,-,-,TGTGCCAGCTCACCACCGATGGCAGGAGGGACGGGGACCCAGTACTTC,CASSPPMAGGTGTQYF
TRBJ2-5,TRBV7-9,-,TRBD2,TGTGCCAGCAGCTTAGTTCGAGCGGGAGAGGGTGAGACCCAGTACTTC,CASSLVRAGEGETQYF
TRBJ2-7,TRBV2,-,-,TGTGCCAGCAGTGAAATGGGAGAGTCCTACGAGCAGTACTTC,CASSEMGESYEQYF
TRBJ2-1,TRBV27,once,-,TGTGCCAGCAGTTTATCCACGGGGGGCACTGAGCAGTTCTTC,CASSLSTGGTEQFF
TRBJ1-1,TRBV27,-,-,TGTGCCAGCAGTTTAGAGGGAGTTTGGACTGAAGCTTTCTTT,CASSLEGVWTEAFF
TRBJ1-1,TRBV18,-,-,TGTGCCAGCTCACCGGGACTTTCCTGGGGCACTGAAGCTTTCTTT,CASSPGLSWGTEAFF
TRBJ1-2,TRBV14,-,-,TGTGCCAGCAGCCCAGACACCTATGGCTACACCTTC,CASSPDTYGYTF
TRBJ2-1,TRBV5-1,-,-,TGCGCCAGCAGTCCTAGGGCCAATGAGCAGTTCTTC,CASSPRANEQFF
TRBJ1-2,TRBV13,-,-,TGTGCCAGCAGCTTAGGGGGGGACGGCTACACCTTC,CASSLGGDGYTF
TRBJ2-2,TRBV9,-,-,TGTGCCAGCAGCGGGAGCAGGGGAGGAAAGAACACCGGGGAGCTGTTTTTT,CASSGSRGGKNTGELFF
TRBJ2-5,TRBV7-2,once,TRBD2,TGTGCCAGCAGCCCAGTCCGCGGGGGGCCGAAAAAAGAGACCCAGTACTTC,CASSPVRGGPKKETQYF
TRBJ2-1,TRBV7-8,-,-,TGTGCCACCTCAACGGGGGTAGAGCAGTTCTTC,CATSTGVEQFF
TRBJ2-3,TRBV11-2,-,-,TGTGCCAGCAGCTTAACCGGACAGTACACAGATACGCAGTATTTT,CASSLTGQYTDTQYF
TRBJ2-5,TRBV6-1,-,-,TGTGCCAGCAGTGTTCTTGGGGCTGGAGAGACCCAGTACTTC,CASSVLGAGETQYF
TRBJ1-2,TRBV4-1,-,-,TGCGTCAGCAGCCAGAATGACAGAAACTATGGCTACACCTTC,CVSSQNDRNYGYTF
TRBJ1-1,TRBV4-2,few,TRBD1,TGTGCCAGCAGCTCCGAGGGGGCGAACACTGAAGCTTTCTTT,CASSSEGANTEAFF
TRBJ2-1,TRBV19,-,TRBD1,TGTGCCAGTAGTCTCACCGGGACAGGGATGAATGAGCAGTTCTTC,CASSLTGTGMNEQFF
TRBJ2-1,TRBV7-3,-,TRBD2,TGTGCCAGCAGCAAACCCGGGACTAGCGGAAGCAATGAGCAGTTCTTC,CASSKPGTSGSNEQFF
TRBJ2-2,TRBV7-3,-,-,TGTGCCAGCAGCCATACTTTAGAGGGCGGGGAGCTGTTTTTT,CASSHTLEGGELFF
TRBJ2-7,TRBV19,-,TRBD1,TGTGCCAGTCGACAGGGGTTCGGGTCCTACGAGCAGTACTTC,CASRQGFGSYEQYF
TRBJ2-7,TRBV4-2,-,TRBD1,TGTGCCAGCAGCCGGGGGACAGGGGGTCTCTACGAGCAGTACTTC,CASSRGTGGLYEQYF
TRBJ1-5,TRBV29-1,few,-,TGCAGCGCCGGGGACACCTACGATCAGCCCCAGCATTTT,CSAGDTYDQPQHF